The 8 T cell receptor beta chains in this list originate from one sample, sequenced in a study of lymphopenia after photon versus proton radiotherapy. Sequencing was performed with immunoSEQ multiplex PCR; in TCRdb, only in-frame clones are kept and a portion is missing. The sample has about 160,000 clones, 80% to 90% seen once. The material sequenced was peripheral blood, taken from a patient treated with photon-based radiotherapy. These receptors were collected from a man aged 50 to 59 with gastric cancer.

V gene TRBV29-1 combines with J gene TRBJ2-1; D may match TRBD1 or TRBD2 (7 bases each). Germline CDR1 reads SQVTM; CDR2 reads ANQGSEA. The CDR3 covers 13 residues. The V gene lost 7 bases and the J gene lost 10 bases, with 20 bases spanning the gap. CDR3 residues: CSARGQGEGEQFF. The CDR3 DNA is TGCAGCGCCCGAGGTCAGGGGGAGGGAGAGCAGTTCTTC.

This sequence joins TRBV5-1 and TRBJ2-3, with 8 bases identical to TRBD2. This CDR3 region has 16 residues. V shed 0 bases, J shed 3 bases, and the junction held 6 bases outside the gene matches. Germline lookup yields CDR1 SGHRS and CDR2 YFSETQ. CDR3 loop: CASSLERAGGTDTQYF. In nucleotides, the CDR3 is TGCGCCAGCAGCTTGGAGAGGGCGGGAGGTACAGATACGCAGTATTTT.

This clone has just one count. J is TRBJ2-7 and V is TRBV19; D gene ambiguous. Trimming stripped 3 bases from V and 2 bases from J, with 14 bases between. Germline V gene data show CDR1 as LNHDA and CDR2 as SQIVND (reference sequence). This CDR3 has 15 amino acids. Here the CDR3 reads CASSMATTITYEQYF. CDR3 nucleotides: TGTGCCAGTAGTATGGCAACAACGATTACCTACGAGCAGTACTTC.

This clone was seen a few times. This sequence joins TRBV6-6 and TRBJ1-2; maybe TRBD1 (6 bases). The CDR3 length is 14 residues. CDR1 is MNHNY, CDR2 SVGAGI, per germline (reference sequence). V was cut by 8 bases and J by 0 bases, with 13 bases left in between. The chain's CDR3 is CASLLTGANYGYTF. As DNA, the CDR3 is TGTGCCAGCCTACTGACAGGAGCTAACTATGGCTACACCTTC.

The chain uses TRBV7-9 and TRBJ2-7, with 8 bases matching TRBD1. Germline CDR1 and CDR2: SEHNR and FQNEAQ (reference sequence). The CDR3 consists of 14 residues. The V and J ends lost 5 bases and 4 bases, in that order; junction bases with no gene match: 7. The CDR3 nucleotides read TGTGCCAGCAGCCCTCAGGGGGCGCGGTACGAGCAGTACTTC. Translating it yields CASSPQGARYEQYF.

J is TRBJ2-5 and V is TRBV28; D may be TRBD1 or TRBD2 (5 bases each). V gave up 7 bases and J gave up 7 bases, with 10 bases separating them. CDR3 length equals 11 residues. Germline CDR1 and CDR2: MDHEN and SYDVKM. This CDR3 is CASTLGATQYF. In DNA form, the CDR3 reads TGTGCCAGCACCCTCGGGGCGACCCAGTACTTC.

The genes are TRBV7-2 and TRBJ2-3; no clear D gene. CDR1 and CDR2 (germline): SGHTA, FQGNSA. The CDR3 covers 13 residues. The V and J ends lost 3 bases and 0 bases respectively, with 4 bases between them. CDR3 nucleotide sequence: TGTGCCAGCAGCTTCCCCAGCACAGATACGCAGTATTTT. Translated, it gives CASSFPSTDTQYF.

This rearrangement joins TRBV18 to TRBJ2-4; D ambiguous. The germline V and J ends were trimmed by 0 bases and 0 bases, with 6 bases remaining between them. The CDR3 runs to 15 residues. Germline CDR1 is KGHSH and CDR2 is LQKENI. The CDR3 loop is CASSPPEVAKNIQYF. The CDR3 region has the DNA TGTGCCAGCTCACCACCGGAAGTAGCCAAAAACATTCAGTACTTC.